A selection of T cell receptor beta chains follows, all from one sample in a study of kidney transplant recipient with SARS-CoV-2 infection. A single record per CDR3 protein comes from TCRdb applying MiXCR to the reads. The repertoire consists of fewer than 250,000 distinct CDR3 sequences, with 29% occurring once and the leading ten covering roughly 7%. Source: a blood sample, taken at baseline and on roughly day 110 from a kidney transplant recipient. These receptors were collected from a male patient younger than 45 who had COVID-19 and was a kidney transplant recipient. Some of the T cells might come from the graft donor. Both conserved end residues are part of each CDR3. The order of the fields is J gene, V gene, clone size, D gene, CDR3 DNA, CDR3 protein. The D gene is left open where the match is weak. The listing skips clone size in some rows; elsewhere it reads once, few, many or a size class.

J gene: TRBJ2-1
V gene: TRBV7-2
clone size: NA
D gene: TRBD2
CDR3 DNA: TGTGCCAGCAGCCTTATTGCGGGAGGGTTCTCCTACAATGAGCAGTTCTTC
CDR3 protein: CASSLIAGGFSYNEQFF

J gene: TRBJ1-2
V gene: TRBV8-2
clone size: many
D gene: NA
CDR3 DNA: TGTGGCAGTATTGACTTTGATAGCCGAAAGACCTATGGCTACACCTTC
CDR3 protein: CGSIDFDSRKTYGYTF

J gene: TRBJ1-1
V gene: TRBV4-2
clone size: many
D gene: NA
CDR3 DNA: TGTGCCAGCAGCCCGACCGGGCTCACTGAAGCTTTCTTT
CDR3 protein: CASSPTGLTEAFF

J gene: TRBJ1-2
V gene: TRBV6-2/TRBV6-3
clone size: NA
D gene: NA
CDR3 DNA: TGTGCCAGCAGTAGTCATATCTGCATCGGAAAGACCTATGGCTACACCTTC
CDR3 protein: CASSSHICIGKTYGYTF

J gene: TRBJ1-5
V gene: TRBV5-4
clone size: NA
D gene: NA
CDR3 DNA: TGTGCCAGCAGCTTAAGGGAAACAGATACGCAGCATTTT
CDR3 protein: CASSLRETDTQHF

J gene: TRBJ1-2
V gene: TRBV7-1
clone size: many
D gene: NA
CDR3 DNA: TGTGCCAGCAGCCGGGTGCTTCACGAGGGAAAGACCTATGGCTACACCTTC
CDR3 protein: CASSRVLHEGKTYGYTF

J gene: TRBJ2-1
V gene: TRBV28
clone size: many
D gene: NA
CDR3 DNA: TGTGCCAGCAGTCCCCAAGCGGGTGAGCAGTTCTTC
CDR3 protein: CASSPQAGEQFF

J gene: TRBJ1-1
V gene: TRBV19
clone size: many
D gene: NA
CDR3 DNA: TGTGCCAGTAGTTTCCGGGCAGGGGAAGCTTTCTTT
CDR3 protein: CASSFRAGEAFF

J gene: TRBJ1-2
V gene: TRBV5-6
clone size: many
D gene: NA
CDR3 DNA: TGTGCCAGCGTCGGAGCCAATAGTCGAAAGACCTATGGCTACACCTTC
CDR3 protein: CASVGANSRKTYGYTF

J gene: TRBJ1-5
V gene: TRBV19
clone size: few
D gene: NA
CDR3 DNA: TGTGCCAGTAGTATTGGAGTCAATCAGCCCCAGCATTTT
CDR3 protein: CASSIGVNQPQHF

J gene: TRBJ2-1
V gene: TRBV5-4
clone size: many
D gene: TRBD2
CDR3 DNA: TGTGCCAGCAGCCTAGCGGGAGTGGAGCAGTTCTTC
CDR3 protein: CASSLAGVEQFF

J gene: TRBJ1-6
V gene: TRBV6-5
clone size: many
D gene: TRBD1
CDR3 DNA: TGTGCCAGCAGTGCTAAGACAGGGCCCTATAATTCACCCCTCCACTTT
CDR3 protein: CASSAKTGPYNSPLHF

J gene: TRBJ1-2
V gene: TRBV19
clone size: many
D gene: NA
CDR3 DNA: TGTGCCAGTAGTACCTCGCGCGGTGGCTACACCTTC
CDR3 protein: CASSTSRGGYTF

J gene: TRBJ2-3
V gene: TRBV6-5
clone size: many
D gene: TRBD1
CDR3 DNA: TGTGCCAGCAGTACGCGGGGGACAGGGTCAGATACGCAGTATTTT
CDR3 protein: CASSTRGTGSDTQYF

J gene: TRBJ1-1
V gene: TRBV6-5
clone size: NA
D gene: TRBD1
CDR3 DNA: TGTGCCAGCAAAGACAGGGGGCCGGGGACTGAAGCTTTCTTT
CDR3 protein: CASKDRGPGTEAFF

J gene: TRBJ2-5
V gene: TRBV3-1
clone size: many
D gene: TRBD2
CDR3 DNA: TGTGCCAGCAGTCAGAGCGGGGATCCTGTTAGGGAGACCCAGTACTTC
CDR3 protein: CASSQSGDPVRETQYF

J gene: TRBJ1-2
V gene: TRBV24-1
clone size: many
D gene: NA
CDR3 DNA: TGTGCCACCAGTAACAAAAGTAGTACCAGAAAGACCTATGGCTACACCTTC
CDR3 protein: CATSNKSSTRKTYGYTF

J gene: TRBJ2-7
V gene: TRBV9
clone size: many
D gene: NA
CDR3 DNA: TGTGCCAGCAGCGTAGATCAAGGTTTGGACGAGCAGTACTTC
CDR3 protein: CASSVDQGLDEQYF

J gene: TRBJ2-3
V gene: TRBV10-3
clone size: few
D gene: NA
CDR3 DNA: TGTGCCATCAGCCACGGACAGGGAGGGGGCACAGATACGCAGTATTTT
CDR3 protein: CAISHGQGGGTDTQYF

J gene: TRBJ2-2
V gene: TRBV5-6
clone size: NA
D gene: NA
CDR3 DNA: TGTGCCAGCAGCTTGGACGAGCGGACTCACACCGGGGAGCTGTTTTTT
CDR3 protein: CASSLDERTHTGELFF

J gene: TRBJ2-6
V gene: TRBV7-9
clone size: many
D gene: NA
CDR3 DNA: TGTGCCAGCAGCATGCGTTCCGGGGCCAACGTCCTGACTTTC
CDR3 protein: CASSMRSGANVLTF

J gene: TRBJ2-6
V gene: TRBV6-5
clone size: many
D gene: TRBD2
CDR3 DNA: TGTGCCAGCAGCCGGGGGGGGGTTGGGGCCAACGTCCTGACTTTC
CDR3 protein: CASSRGGVGANVLTF

J gene: TRBJ1-2
V gene: TRBV7-7
clone size: many
D gene: NA
CDR3 DNA: TGTGCCAGCAGCATACATGATAAGTGCCGAAAGACCTATGGCTACACCTTC
CDR3 protein: CASSIHDKCRKTYGYTF

J gene: TRBJ1-1
V gene: TRBV5-4
clone size: few
D gene: NA
CDR3 DNA: TGTGCCAGCACCCTACGGTCCCATGGGAACACTGAAGCTTTCTTT
CDR3 protein: CASTLRSHGNTEAFF

J gene: TRBJ2-7
V gene: TRBV7-9
clone size: many
D gene: NA
CDR3 DNA: TGTGCCAGCAGCTTAACAGGGAACCACGAGCAGTACTTC
CDR3 protein: CASSLTGNHEQYF

J gene: TRBJ1-6
V gene: TRBV5-5
clone size: many
D gene: NA
CDR3 DNA: TGTGCCAGCAGCGGGATTGTCGGGGGAAGCTCCTATAATTCACCCCTCCACTTT
CDR3 protein: CASSGIVGGSSYNSPLHF

J gene: TRBJ1-2
V gene: TRBV5-3
clone size: many
D gene: NA
CDR3 DNA: TGTGCCAGATGCTACACAGTGGTGAGAAAGACCTATGGCTACACCTTC
CDR3 protein: CARCYTVVRKTYGYTF

J gene: TRBJ2-1
V gene: TRBV4-2
clone size: many
D gene: TRBD2
CDR3 DNA: TGTGCCAGCAGCCATTCCGGGAGGGGGGGGCCGACCTACAATGAGCAGTTCTTC
CDR3 protein: CASSHSGRGGPTYNEQFF

J gene: TRBJ2-1
V gene: TRBV20-1
clone size: few
D gene: TRBD2
CDR3 DNA: TGCAGTGCAGGGACTAGCGGGGGTGAGCAGTTCTTC
CDR3 protein: CSAGTSGGEQFF

J gene: TRBJ1-5
V gene: TRBV21-1
clone size: many
D gene: NA
CDR3 DNA: TGTGCCAGCAGCAAAGCGCAATCGGATCAGCCCCAGCATTTT
CDR3 protein: CASSKAQSDQPQHF

J gene: TRBJ2-1
V gene: TRBV25-1
clone size: many
D gene: NA
CDR3 DNA: TGTGCCAGCAGTGCCTCCGGACCCAGGGTTTGGAATGAGCAGTTCTTC
CDR3 protein: CASSASGPRVWNEQFF

J gene: TRBJ2-2
V gene: TRBV20-1
clone size: few
D gene: NA
CDR3 DNA: TGCAGTGCTAGTTTTGGACATTTTTCCGGGGAGCTGTTTTTT
CDR3 protein: CSASFGHFSGELFF

J gene: TRBJ1-5
V gene: TRBV13
clone size: many
D gene: NA
CDR3 DNA: TGTGCCAGCAGCTTAGGGCTCGGTCAGCCCCAGCATTTT
CDR3 protein: CASSLGLGQPQHF

J gene: TRBJ1-1
V gene: TRBV6-5
clone size: NA
D gene: NA
CDR3 DNA: TGTGCCAGCAGTACAGGGCGGATATACACTGAAGCTTTCTTT
CDR3 protein: CASSTGRIYTEAFF

J gene: TRBJ2-1
V gene: TRBV12-3/TRBV12-4
clone size: few
D gene: NA
CDR3 DNA: TGTGCCAGCAGTTTTTTTCAGGGGTCCTACAATGAGCAGTTCTTC
CDR3 protein: CASSFFQGSYNEQFF

J gene: TRBJ2-5
V gene: TRBV10-3
clone size: many
D gene: NA
CDR3 DNA: TGTGCCATCAGTGAGTCGATCTGGGCCCAAGGGGAGACCCAGTACTTC
CDR3 protein: CAISESIWAQGETQYF

J gene: TRBJ1-2
V gene: TRBV7-6
clone size: once
D gene: NA
CDR3 DNA: TGTGCCAACAGCCAGTGGTGTAAGTGCCGAATGACCTATGGCTACACCTTC
CDR3 protein: CANSQWCKCRMTYGYTF

J gene: TRBJ2-6
V gene: TRBV29-1
clone size: many
D gene: NA
CDR3 DNA: TGCAGCGTTGGAGGCTATTACTCTGGGGCCAACGTCCTGACTTTC
CDR3 protein: CSVGGYYSGANVLTF

J gene: TRBJ2-7
V gene: TRBV20-1
clone size: many
D gene: TRBD2
CDR3 DNA: TGCAGTGCTGGGGACGCTAGCGGGAGTAACCACGAGCAGTACTTC
CDR3 protein: CSAGDASGSNHEQYF

J gene: TRBJ2-7
V gene: TRBV11-1
clone size: many
D gene: NA
CDR3 DNA: TGTGCCAGCAGCTTAGTGTCTTCGGCAGGGACATCCTACGAGCAGTACTTC
CDR3 protein: CASSLVSSAGTSYEQYF

J gene: TRBJ1-2
V gene: TRBV3-1
clone size: many
D gene: NA
CDR3 DNA: TGTGCCAGCAGCAATCCCCTCACCCTTCGAAAGACCTATGGCTACACCTTC
CDR3 protein: CASSNPLTLRKTYGYTF

J gene: TRBJ2-3
V gene: TRBV6-4
clone size: many
D gene: TRBD2
CDR3 DNA: TGTGCCAGCAGATTAACTAGCGGGGGGGACACAGATACGCAGTATTTT
CDR3 protein: CASRLTSGGDTDTQYF

J gene: TRBJ1-1
V gene: TRBV28
clone size: many
D gene: NA
CDR3 DNA: TGTGCCAGCTGGTGGGGTTCCCGTGCGAACACTGAAGCTTTCTTT
CDR3 protein: CASWWGSRANTEAFF

J gene: TRBJ2-2
V gene: TRBV12-2
clone size: many
D gene: NA
CDR3 DNA: TGTGCAAGTCGCCCTCGGGACAGGGAGGTAAACACCGGGGAGCTGTTTTTT
CDR3 protein: CASRPRDREVNTGELFF

J gene: TRBJ2-3
V gene: TRBV19
clone size: few
D gene: TRBD2
CDR3 DNA: TGTGCCAGTAGTATAGTCTATGGGGGGGGGAACACAGATACGCAGTATTTT
CDR3 protein: CASSIVYGGGNTDTQYF

J gene: TRBJ1-2
V gene: TRBV6-8
clone size: many
D gene: NA
CDR3 DNA: TGTGCCAGCAGTCTAAGGAAACGCTCTAGAAAGACCTATGGCTACACCTTC
CDR3 protein: CASSLRKRSRKTYGYTF

J gene: TRBJ1-1
V gene: TRBV7-6
clone size: many
D gene: NA
CDR3 DNA: TGTGCCAGCAGCTTGGGAGGGGTCACTGAAGCTTTCTTT
CDR3 protein: CASSLGGVTEAFF

J gene: TRBJ1-5
V gene: TRBV6-1
clone size: many
D gene: NA
CDR3 DNA: TGTGCCAGCAGTTACAGTAGGCAGCCCCAGCATTTT
CDR3 protein: CASSYSRQPQHF

J gene: TRBJ1-4
V gene: TRBV5-6
clone size: many
D gene: NA
CDR3 DNA: TGTGCCAGCAGCTTGGGGGGTGAAGGCAATGAAAAACTGTTTTTT
CDR3 protein: CASSLGGEGNEKLFF

J gene: TRBJ1-2
V gene: TRBV5-8
clone size: NA
D gene: NA
CDR3 DNA: TGTGCCAGCAAAAGGAATCATCCACGAAAGACCTATGGCTACACCTTC
CDR3 protein: CASKRNHPRKTYGYTF

J gene: TRBJ2-3
V gene: TRBV12-5
clone size: NA
D gene: NA
CDR3 DNA: TGTGCTAGTGGTTTGTACCGGGACCGCTCTTCGGGTACGCAGTATTTT
CDR3 protein: CASGLYRDRSSGTQYF